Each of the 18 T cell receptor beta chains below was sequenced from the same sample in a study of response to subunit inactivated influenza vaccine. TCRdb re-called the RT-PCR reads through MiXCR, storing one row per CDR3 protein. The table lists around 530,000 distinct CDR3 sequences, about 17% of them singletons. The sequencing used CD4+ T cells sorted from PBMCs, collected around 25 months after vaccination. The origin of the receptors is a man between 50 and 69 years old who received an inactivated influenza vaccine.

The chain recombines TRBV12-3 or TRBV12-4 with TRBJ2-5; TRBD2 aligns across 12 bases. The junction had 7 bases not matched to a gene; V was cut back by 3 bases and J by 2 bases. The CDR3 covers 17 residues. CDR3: CASSLVTSGGFQETQYF. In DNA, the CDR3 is TGTGCCAGCAGTTTGGTGACTAGCGGGGGTTTTCAAGAGACCCAGTACTTC.

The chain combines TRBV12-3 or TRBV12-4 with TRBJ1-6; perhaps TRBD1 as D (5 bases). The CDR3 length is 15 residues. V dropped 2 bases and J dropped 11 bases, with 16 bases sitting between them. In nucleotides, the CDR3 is TGTGCCAGCAGTTTACGTACAGGCTCAGGTCCACCCCTCCACTTT. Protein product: CASSLRTGSGPPLHF.

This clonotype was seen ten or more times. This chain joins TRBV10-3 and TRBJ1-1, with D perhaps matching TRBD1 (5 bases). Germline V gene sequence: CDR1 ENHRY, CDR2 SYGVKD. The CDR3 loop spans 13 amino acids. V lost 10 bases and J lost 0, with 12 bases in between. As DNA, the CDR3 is TGTGCCACTCGACAGTCCCTGAACACTGAAGCTTTCTTT. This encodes CATRQSLNTEAFF.

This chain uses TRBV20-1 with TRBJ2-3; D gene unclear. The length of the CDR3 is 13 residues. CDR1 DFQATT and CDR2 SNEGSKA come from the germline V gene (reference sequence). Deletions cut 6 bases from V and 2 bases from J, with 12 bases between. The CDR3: CSAQARITDTQYF. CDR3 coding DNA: TGCAGTGCCCAAGCGCGCATCACAGATACGCAGTATTTT.

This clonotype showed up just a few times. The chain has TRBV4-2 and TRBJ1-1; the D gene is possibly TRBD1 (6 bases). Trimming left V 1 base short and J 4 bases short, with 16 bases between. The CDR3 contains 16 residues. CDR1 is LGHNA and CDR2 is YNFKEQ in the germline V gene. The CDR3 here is CASSQGFTGSGTEAFF. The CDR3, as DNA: TGTGCCAGCAGCCAAGGCTTCACAGGGAGTGGCACTGAAGCTTTCTTT.

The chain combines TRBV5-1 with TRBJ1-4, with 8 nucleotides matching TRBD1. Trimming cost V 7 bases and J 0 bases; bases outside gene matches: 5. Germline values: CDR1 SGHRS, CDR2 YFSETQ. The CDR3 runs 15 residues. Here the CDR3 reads CASGTGRATNEKLFF. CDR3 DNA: TGCGCCAGCGGGACAGGACGTGCAACTAATGAAAAACTGTTTTTT.

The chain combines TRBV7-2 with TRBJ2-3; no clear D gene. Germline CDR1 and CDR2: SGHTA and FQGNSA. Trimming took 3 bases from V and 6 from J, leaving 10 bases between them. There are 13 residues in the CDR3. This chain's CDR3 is CASSFIGRDTQYF. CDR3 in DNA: TGTGCCAGCAGCTTCATCGGGCGCGATACGCAGTATTTT.

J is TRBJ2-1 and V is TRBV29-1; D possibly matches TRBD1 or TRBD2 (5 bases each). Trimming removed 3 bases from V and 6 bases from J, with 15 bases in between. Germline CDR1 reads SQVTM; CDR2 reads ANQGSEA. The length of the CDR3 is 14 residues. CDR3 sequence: CSVDSGRPGNEQFF. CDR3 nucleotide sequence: TGCAGCGTTGACTCGGGGCGACCCGGCAATGAGCAGTTCTTC.

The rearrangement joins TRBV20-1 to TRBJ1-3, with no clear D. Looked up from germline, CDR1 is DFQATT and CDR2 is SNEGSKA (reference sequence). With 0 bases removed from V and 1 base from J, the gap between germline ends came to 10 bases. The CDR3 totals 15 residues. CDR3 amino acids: CSARDGRKSGNTIYF. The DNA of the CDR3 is TGCAGTGCTAGAGATGGCAGGAAATCTGGAAACACCATATATTTT.

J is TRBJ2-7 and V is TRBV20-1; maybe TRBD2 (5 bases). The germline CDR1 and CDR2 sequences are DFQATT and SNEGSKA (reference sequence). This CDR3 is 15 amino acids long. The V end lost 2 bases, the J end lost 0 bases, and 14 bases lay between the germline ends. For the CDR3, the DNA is TGCAGTGCTAGACTAGAGGGCCAAAGCTCCTACGAGCAGTACTTC. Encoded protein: CSARLEGQSSYEQYF.

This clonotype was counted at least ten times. CDR3 protein: CASSPRTAGAQSAFF. CDR3 DNA: TGCGCCAGCAGCCCTCGAACGGCAGGGGCCCAGTCAGCTTTCTTT. J is TRBJ1-1 and V is TRBV4-1; D might be TRBD1 (6 bases). The CDR3 sequence is 15 residues long. Germline lookup yields CDR1 MGHRA and CDR2 YSYEKL. V lost 4 bases and J lost 10, with 22 bases in between.

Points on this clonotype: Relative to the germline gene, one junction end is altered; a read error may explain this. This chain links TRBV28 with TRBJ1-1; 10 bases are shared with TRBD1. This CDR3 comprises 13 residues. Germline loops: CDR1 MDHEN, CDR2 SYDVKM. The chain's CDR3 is CVSRGQGRTEAFF. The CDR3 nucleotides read TGTGTCAGCAGGGGACAGGGGCGGACTGAAGCTTTCTTT. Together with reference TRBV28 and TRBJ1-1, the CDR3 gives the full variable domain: DVKVTQSSRYLVKRTGEKVFLECVQDMDHENMFWYRQDPGLGLRLIYFSYDVKMKEKGDIPEGYSVSREKKERFSLILESASTNQTSMYLCVSRGQGRTEAFFGQGTRLTVV.

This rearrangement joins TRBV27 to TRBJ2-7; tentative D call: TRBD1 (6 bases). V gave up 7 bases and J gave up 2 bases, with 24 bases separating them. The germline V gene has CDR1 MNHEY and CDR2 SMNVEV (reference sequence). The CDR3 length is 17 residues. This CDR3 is CASTKTLGGIKTYEQYF. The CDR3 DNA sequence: TGTGCCAGCACCAAAACTCTAGGGGGAATAAAGACCTACGAGCAGTACTTC.

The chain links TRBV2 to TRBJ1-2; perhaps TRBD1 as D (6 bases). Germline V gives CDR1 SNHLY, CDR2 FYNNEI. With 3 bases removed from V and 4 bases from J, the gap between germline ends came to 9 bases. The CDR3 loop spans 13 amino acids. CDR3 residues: CASSEFRGYGYTF. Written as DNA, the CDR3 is TGTGCCAGCAGTGAGTTCAGGGGCTATGGCTACACCTTC.

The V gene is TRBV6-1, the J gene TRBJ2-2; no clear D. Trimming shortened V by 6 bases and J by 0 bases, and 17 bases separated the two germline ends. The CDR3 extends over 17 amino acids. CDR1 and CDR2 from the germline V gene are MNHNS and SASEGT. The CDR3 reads CASSTRIQDPNTGELFF. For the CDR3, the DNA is TGTGCCAGCAGCACCCGGATCCAGGACCCGAACACCGGGGAGCTGTTTTTT.

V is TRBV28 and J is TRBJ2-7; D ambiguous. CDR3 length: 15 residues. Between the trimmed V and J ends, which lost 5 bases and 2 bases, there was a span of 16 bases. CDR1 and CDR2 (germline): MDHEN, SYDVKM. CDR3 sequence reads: CASSLQLGLTYEQYF. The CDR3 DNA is TGTGCCAGCAGTCTTCAATTGGGTCTCACCTACGAGCAGTACTTC.

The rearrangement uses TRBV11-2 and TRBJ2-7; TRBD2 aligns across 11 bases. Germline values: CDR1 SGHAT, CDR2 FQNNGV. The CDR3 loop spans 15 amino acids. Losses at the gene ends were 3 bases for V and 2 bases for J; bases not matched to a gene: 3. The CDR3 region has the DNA TGTGCCAGCAGCTTTGCTAGCGGGGGGACCTACGAGCAGTACTTC. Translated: CASSFASGGTYEQYF. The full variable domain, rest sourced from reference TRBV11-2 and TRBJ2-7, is EAGVAQSPRYKIIEKRQSVAFWCNPISGHATLYWYQQILGQGPKLLIQFQNNGVVDDSQLPKDRFSAERLKGVDSTLKIQPAKLEDSAVYLCASSFASGGTYEQYFGPGTRLTVT.

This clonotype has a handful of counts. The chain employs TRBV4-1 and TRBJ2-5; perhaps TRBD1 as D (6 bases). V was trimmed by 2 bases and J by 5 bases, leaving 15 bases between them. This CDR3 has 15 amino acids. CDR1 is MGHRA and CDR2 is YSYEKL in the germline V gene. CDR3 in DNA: TGCGCCAGCAGCCAATCGATAGGGGGTATGGAGACCCAGTACTTC. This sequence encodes CASSQSIGGMETQYF.